This TCR beta chain was captured by sequencing in a study of T-cell reconstitution after alpha-beta-depleted transplantation in children. Overall study results and limits: Newly made T cells mostly supplied T-cell counts and diversity one year after transplant. Where some patients showed high TCRbeta diversity at day 60, it came from recipient T cells and thymic progenitors that had survived. There were reportedly several hundred expanded graft clones from which alpha-beta T cells came about two months after transplant.

V was cut by 3 bases and J by 2 bases, with 11 bases left in between. This CDR3 is built from 15 residues. In regard to this clonotype: The antigen is undetermined.

This sample's TCRbeta library carried unique molecular identifier barcodes. In TCRdb, the PCR reads were re-called with MiXCR into one record per CDR3 protein. Of just under 250,000 distinct CDR3 sequences listed, over 20% are singletons. The specimen comprised PBMCs, sampled before TCRalphabeta/CD19-depleted stem cell transplant. The rearrangement uses TRBV12-3 or TRBV12-4 and TRBJ2-1; D is unresolved. This TCR derives from a girl aged 2-10 years with Fanconi anemia, due to receive a stem cell transplant. The CDR3 protein is CASSLKGRTYNEQFF. For the CDR3, the DNA is TGTGCCAGCAGTTTGAAGGGCCGGACCTACAATGAGCAGTTCTTC.